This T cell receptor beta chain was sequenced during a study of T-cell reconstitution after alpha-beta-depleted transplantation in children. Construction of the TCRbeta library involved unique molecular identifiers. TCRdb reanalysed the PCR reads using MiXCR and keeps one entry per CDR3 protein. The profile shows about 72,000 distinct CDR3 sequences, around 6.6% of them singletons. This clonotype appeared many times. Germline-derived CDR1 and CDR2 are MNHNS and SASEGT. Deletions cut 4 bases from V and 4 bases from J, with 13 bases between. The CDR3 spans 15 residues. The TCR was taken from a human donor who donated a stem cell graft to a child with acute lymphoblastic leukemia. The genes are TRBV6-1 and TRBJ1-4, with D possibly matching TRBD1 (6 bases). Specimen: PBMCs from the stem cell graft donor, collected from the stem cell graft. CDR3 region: CASSGVGAGNEKLFF. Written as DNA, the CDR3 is TGTGCCAGCAGTGGAGTGGGGGCTGGTAATGAAAAACTGTTTTTT.